This TCR beta chain was identified during a study of OX40 agonist ivuxolimab in advanced cancers. There are 15 residues in the CDR3. Deletions cut 4 bases from V and 2 bases from J, with 12 bases between. Germline V gene lookup returns CDR1 SGHTA and CDR2 FQGNSA. Using immunoSEQ multiplex PCR, the repertoire was profiled, and TCRdb retains in-frame clones only, with some absent. Among about 96,000 clones listed, about 80% were seen once. The sample consisted of CD4+ or CD8+ T cells sorted from blood, taken in a trial of the OX40 agonist ivuxolimab. The receptor comes from an adult with an advanced solid tumor such as melanoma, head and neck, liver or kidney cancer. The chain combines TRBV7-2 with TRBJ2-1; D uncertain. CDR3: CASSSSPGAYNEQFF. The CDR3 DNA follows: TGTGCCAGCAGCTCCAGCCCAGGAGCCTACAATGAGCAGTTCTTC.